The 20 T cell receptor beta chains below were found in one sample sequenced in a study of T and B cells in COVID-19 patients. BIOMED2 TRB-A/B primer pools were used in multiplex TRB PCR. Using its own MiXCR run on the multiplex PCR reads, TCRdb lists one record per CDR3 protein. In the table there are thousands of distinct CDR3 sequences, under 30% of which are singletons. TRB was amplified from around 250-500 ng of blood genomic DNA. The sample consisted of blood. Source of these receptors: a human donor with active COVID-19.

V and J are TRBV5-1 and TRBJ1-4; TRBD1 matches at 7 bases. V lost 4 bases to trimming and J lost 8 bases; unmatched junction nucleotides: 11. This CDR3 has 15 amino acids. Looked up from germline, CDR1 is SGHRS and CDR2 is YFSETQ. The CDR3 nucleotides read TGCGCCAGCAGCGACAAGACAGGGCCTGGGGAAAAACTGTTTTTT. It encodes CASSDKTGPGEKLFF.

This chain joins TRBV6-2 or TRBV6-3 and TRBJ1-4; TRBD1 might be the D (5 bases). Trimming took off 0 bases at V and 5 bases at J, with 10 bases between the two ends. Germline CDR1 MNHEY, CDR2 SVGEGT. The CDR3 covers 15 residues. This CDR3 is CASSYSMAGNEKLFF. For the CDR3, the DNA is TGTGCCAGCAGTTACTCGATGGCAGGGAATGAAAAACTGTTTTTT.

Comment on this clonotype: A read error is likely, as this CDR3 ends without the conserved phenylalanine or tryptophan. V gene TRBV29-1 combines with J gene TRBJ2-5, with 7 bases lining up with TRBD1. This CDR3 has 13 residues. Germline V CDR1 and CDR2: SQVTM, ANQGSEA. Trimming took 7 bases from V and 3 from J; bases not matched to a gene: 8. The CDR3 loop reads CSGAVGGEETQYC. The CDR3 bases are TGCAGCGGGGCCGTAGGGGGCGAAGAGACCCAGTACTGC.

In its sample, this clonotype was seen a few times. The chain has TRBV7-2 and TRBJ2-2; 8 nucleotides align to TRBD1. V was clipped by 5 bases and J by 4 bases; unmatched bases: 9. The CDR3 totals 16 residues. CDR1 and CDR2 (germline): SGHTA, FQGNSA. The CDR3 DNA reads as TGTGCCAGCAGCCGATACCCAGGACAGGGCACCGGGGAGCTGTTTTTT. Translating it yields CASSRYPGQGTGELFF.

The V gene is TRBV7-3, the J gene TRBJ2-7; D may be TRBD2 (5 bases). The CDR3 has 14 amino acids. Germline V CDR1 and CDR2: SGHTA, FQGTGA. V was shortened by 1 base and J by 0 bases, with 7 bases between the two germline ends. CDR3 nucleotides: TGTGCCAGCAGCTTAAGACTACCCTCCTACGAGCAGTACTTC. Protein sequence: CASSLRLPSYEQYF.

Worth noting for this clonotype: The junction and the germline gene differ at one end; a read error may be behind it. For the CDR3, the DNA is TGCGCCAGCAGCTTTGGAACGAACACCGGGGAGCTGTTTTTT. It codes for CASSFGTNTGELFF. The chain carries TRBV5-4 and TRBJ2-2; D not resolved. The CDR3 totals 14 residues. CDR1 and CDR2 from the germline V gene are SGHNT and YYREEE (reference sequence).

V is TRBV7-9 and J is TRBJ1-1; possibly TRBD1 for D (5 bases). V was clipped by 5 bases and J by 4 bases, with 11 bases between them. Germline-derived CDR1 and CDR2 are SEHNR and FQNEAQ (reference sequence). The CDR3 extends over 13 amino acids. The CDR3 is CASSRPGGTEAFF. The CDR3 nucleotides are TGTGCCAGCAGCCGACCCGGGGGCACTGAAGCTTTCTTT.

This sequence joins TRBV6-2 or TRBV6-3 and TRBJ1-1; TRBD1 might be the D (5 bases). Germline V gene lookup returns CDR1 MNHEY and CDR2 SVGEGT. This CDR3 comprises 15 residues. V lost 0 bases to trimming and J lost 4 bases, with 12 bases between them. The CDR3 protein is CASSYSGGVGTEAFF. The DNA for the CDR3 is TGTGCCAGCAGTTACTCGGGGGGGGTAGGCACTGAAGCTTTCTTT.

V and J are TRBV5-4 and TRBJ2-3, with 11 bases that match TRBD2. The CDR3 extends over 15 amino acids. The germline CDR1 and CDR2 sequences are SGHNT and YYREEE (reference sequence). The ends lost 3 bases at V and 4 bases at J; junction bases unmatched: 4. CDR3 amino acids: CASSYSGRGADTQYF. The DNA for the CDR3 is TGTGCCAGCAGCTATAGCGGGAGGGGGGCAGATACGCAGTATTTT. The variable domain in full, with the rest retrieved from reference TRBV5-4 and TRBJ2-3, is ETGVTQSPTHLIKTRGQQVTLRCSSQSGHNTVSWYQQALGQGPQFIFQYYREEENGRGNFPPRFSGLQFPNYSSELNVNALELDDSALYLCASSYSGRGADTQYFGPGTRLTVL.

The chain couples TRBV6-4 to TRBJ2-6; TRBD1 or TRBD2 may be the D gene (5 bases each). The V end was cut by 6 bases, the J end by 1 base, with 22 bases between. The germline V gene has CDR1 MRHNA and CDR2 SNTAGT. The length of the CDR3 is 19 residues. The CDR3 DNA follows: TGTGCCAGCAGCCCGTCGGGGCCAGGCCTCGGGTCTGGGGCCAACGTCCTGACTTTC. As protein: CASSPSGPGLGSGANVLTF.

This clonotype is labeled as medium-sized. This chain's CDR3 is CASSDRVHETQYF. The CDR3 DNA is TGTGCCAGTAGTGACAGAGTTCACGAGACCCAGTACTTC. The chain is built from TRBV19 and TRBJ2-5; possible D gene TRBD1, 5 bases. Trimming pared 5 bases from V and 5 bases from J, leaving 12 bases between. The V gene's germline CDR1 is LNHDA and CDR2 SQIVND (reference sequence). The CDR3 is 13 amino acids. Full variable domain (remainder filled in from reference TRBV19 and TRBJ2-5): DGGITQSPKYLFRKEGQNVTLSCEQNLNHDAMYWYRQDPGQGLRLIYYSQIVNDFQKGDIAEGYSVSREKKESFPLTVTSAQKNPTAFYLCASSDRVHETQYFGPGTRLLVL.

Within the sample, this clonotype is medium-sized (0.01 to 0.1%). The chain uses TRBV29-1 and TRBJ2-3; TRBD1 agrees at 8 bases. The V segment lost 5 bases and the J segment 3 bases; nucleotides outside the gene matches: 13. The CDR3 covers 16 residues. The V gene's germline CDR1 is SQVTM and CDR2 ANQGSEA. The chain's CDR3 is CSVRLPRGLVTDTQYF. In DNA, the CDR3 is TGCAGCGTTCGACTCCCCAGGGGGCTTGTGACAGATACGCAGTATTTT.

V is TRBV14 and J is TRBJ1-1; possible D gene TRBD1, 6 bases. This CDR3 spans 16 amino acids. V lost 3 bases and J lost 0, with 14 bases in between. In germline, CDR1 is SGHDN, CDR2 FVKESK. The CDR3 sequence is CASSHRKGTMNTEAFF. The CDR3 DNA follows: TGTGCCAGCAGCCATCGAAAGGGGACAATGAACACTGAAGCTTTCTTT. Using reference TRBV14 and TRBJ1-1 for the parts outside the CDR3, the full variable domain is EAGVTQFPSHSVIEKGQTVTLRCDPISGHDNLYWYRRVMGKEIKFLLHFVKESKQDESGMPNNRFLAERTGGTYSTLKVQPAELEDSGVYFCASSHRKGTMNTEAFFGQGTRLTVV.

The chain employs TRBV28 and TRBJ2-1; 11 bases match TRBD2. There are 16 residues in the CDR3. With 6 bases clipped from V and 4 bases from J, the junction kept 8 bases outside the gene matches. CDR1 is MDHEN, CDR2 SYDVKM, per germline. The DNA for the CDR3 is TGTGCCAGCAGCCCGCAGGTAGCGGGAGGGTACAATGAGCAGTTCTTC. This sequence encodes CASSPQVAGGYNEQFF.

The J gene is TRBJ1-5, the V gene TRBV15; no reliable D call. With 0 bases removed from V and 7 bases from J, the gap between germline ends came to 10 bases. The CDR3 runs 14 residues. The germline CDR1 and CDR2 sequences are LNHNV and YYDKDF (reference sequence). The CDR3 DNA sequence: TGTGCCACCAGCAGAGATCCCTCGATCCAGCCCCAGCATTTT. Its protein is CATSRDPSIQPQHF.

This clonotype is medium-sized (0.01 to 0.1%) within its sample. The chain links TRBV19 to TRBJ2-3; D unclear. The V and J ends lost 6 bases and 4 bases respectively, with 5 bases between them. The germline V gene has CDR1 LNHDA and CDR2 SQIVND (reference sequence). This CDR3 region has 11 residues. Written as DNA, the CDR3 is TGTGCCAGTAGGAGTGCAGATACGCAGTATTTT. Amino acid sequence: CASRSADTQYF. Looking up the rest from reference TRBV19 and TRBJ2-3 gives the full variable domain: DGGITQSPKYLFRKEGQNVTLSCEQNLNHDAMYWYRQDPGQGLRLIYYSQIVNDFQKGDIAEGYSVSREKKESFPLTVTSAQKNPTAFYLCASRSADTQYFGPGTRLTVL.

The chain uses TRBV27 and TRBJ1-1; D possibly corresponds to TRBD1 (5 bases). The V end was cut by 2 bases, the J end by 2 bases, with 9 bases between. The CDR3 totals 14 residues. CDR1 and CDR2 (germline): MNHEY, SMNVEV (reference sequence). The CDR3: CASSLRDGNTEAFF. CDR3 DNA: TGTGCCAGCAGTTTAAGGGACGGAAACACTGAAGCTTTCTTT.

The rearrangement links TRBV7-4 to TRBJ2-6; the D is unclear. Between the trimmed V and J ends, which lost 3 bases and 4 bases, there was a span of 16 bases. CDR3 length: 17 amino acids. Germline V gives CDR1 SGHVT, CDR2 SQSDAQ. The DNA for the CDR3 is TGTGCCAGCAGCTTTGGCCCTCCTTCGAACGGGGCCAACGTCCTGACTTTC. Its translation: CASSFGPPSNGANVLTF.

Sample share makes this clonotype large (0.1 to 1%). The chain recombines TRBV6-1 with TRBJ2-1; 8 positions agree with TRBD2. V was clipped by 8 bases and J by 8 bases; unmatched bases: 8. The CDR3 is 13 residues long. Per germline, CDR1 MNHNS and CDR2 SASEGT. The CDR3 nucleotides are TGTGCCAGCGGACGACTAGCGTTCGATGAGCAGTTCTTC. Translated, it gives CASGRLAFDEQFF.

This chain joins TRBV28 and TRBJ2-7; TRBD1 matches at 7 bases. Trimming cost V 11 bases and J 3 bases; bases outside gene matches: 7. Germline V gene data show CDR1 as MDHEN and CDR2 as SYDVKM. CDR3 length equals 12 residues. CDR3 in amino acids: CAPQGQNYEQYF. The CDR3 region has the DNA TGTGCCCCCCAGGGACAGAACTACGAGCAGTACTTC.